The 3 T cell receptor beta chains in this list originate from one sample, sequenced in a study of immune cell composition in non-small cell lung cancer. The normal lung sample lay at least 3 cm, and maximally far, from the tumour. TCRdb's copy holds only in-frame clones and misses some; the assay was immunoSEQ multiplex PCR. The sample includes 7,500 to 9,000 clones, roughly 80% of them seen just once. The sequenced sample was non-adjacent lung tissue. The origin of the receptors is a human donor with non-small cell lung cancer.

The sample holds a few counts of this clone. The chain carries TRBV6-5 and TRBJ1-2; tentative D call: TRBD1 (6 bases). Trimming left V 5 bases short and J 4 bases short, with 14 bases between. This CDR3 contains 14 residues. Germline values: CDR1 MNHEY, CDR2 SVGAGI. The CDR3 nucleotides are TGTGCCAGCAGTCCTAAGAGGACAGTCTATGGCTACACCTTC. Translation gives CASSPKRTVYGYTF.

The J gene is TRBJ1-2, the V gene TRBV28; the D is unclear. The germline CDR1 and CDR2 sequences are MDHEN and SYDVKM. The CDR3 has 12 residues. V lost 8 bases and J 0 bases, leaving 7 bases between the germline ends. CDR3 DNA: TGTGCCAGCCTTAACCCTAACTATGGCTACACCTTC. Translation: CASLNPNYGYTF.

This clone appeared a single time. V is TRBV9 and J is TRBJ2-2; the D gene is possibly TRBD1 (6 bases). Germline CDR1 SGDLS, CDR2 YYNGEE. V shed 5 bases and J shed 0 bases, with 11 bases lying between them. This CDR3 contains 15 residues. In DNA, the CDR3 is TGTGCCAGCAGTAAAAGACAGGCGAACACCGGGGAGCTGTTTTTT. This gives the protein CASSKRQANTGELFF. Based on the CDR3 plus reference TRBV9 and TRBJ2-2, the full variable domain is DSGVTQTPKHLITATGQRVTLRCSPRSGDLSVYWYQQSLDQGLQFLIQYYNGEERAKGNILERFSAQQFPDLHSELNLSSLELGDSALYFCASSKRQANTGELFFGEGSRLTVL.